The 3 T cell receptor beta chains below were found in one sample sequenced in a study of beta chain features in type 1 diabetes. Study-wide findings and caveats: Across all four CD4+ subsets, people with type 1 diabetes showed modestly shorter TCRB CDR3s.

All of the isolated RNA was reverse transcribed, so expressed TCRB transcripts were sequenced. The method was immunoSEQ multiplex PCR; TCRdb's version includes in-frame clones alone and lacks a portion of them. Found here are 640,000 or so clones, around an eighth of them singletons; the top ten hold about 0.02%. The antigens for these receptors are not known. What was sequenced was naive CD4+ T cells from blood. The receptor source for this set is a man aged 18 to 29 with type 1 diabetes.

This clone was picked up a small number of times. V gene TRBV29-1 combines with J gene TRBJ2-1; 8 bases fit TRBD1. The CDR3 extends over 13 amino acids. Looked up from germline, CDR1 is SQVTM and CDR2 is ANQGSEA. With 4 bases clipped from V and 11 bases from J, the junction kept 10 bases outside the gene matches. The CDR3 sequence: CSVGGQGLGKQFF. In DNA, the CDR3 is TGCAGCGTTGGAGGACAGGGCCTCGGGAAGCAGTTCTTC.

The chain couples TRBV25-1 to TRBJ2-5; D possibly corresponds to TRBD2 (6 bases). V was clipped by 6 bases and J by 2 bases, with 13 bases between them. This CDR3 spans 14 amino acids. Germline CDR1 MGHDK, CDR2 SYGVNS. CDR3: CASRGWRGQETQYF. CDR3 coding DNA: TGTGCCAGCAGGGGTTGGCGGGGACAAGAGACCCAGTACTTC.

This clone was counted only a few times. The chain recombines TRBV5-1 with TRBJ2-3; tentative D call: TRBD1 (5 bases). Looked up from germline, CDR1 is SGHRS and CDR2 is YFSETQ. The CDR3 extends over 15 amino acids. V gave up 0 bases and J gave up 1 base, with 9 bases separating them. The CDR3 sequence is CASSLEQVGTDTQYF. The CDR3 region has the DNA TGCGCCAGCAGCTTGGAACAGGTTGGCACAGATACGCAGTATTTT.